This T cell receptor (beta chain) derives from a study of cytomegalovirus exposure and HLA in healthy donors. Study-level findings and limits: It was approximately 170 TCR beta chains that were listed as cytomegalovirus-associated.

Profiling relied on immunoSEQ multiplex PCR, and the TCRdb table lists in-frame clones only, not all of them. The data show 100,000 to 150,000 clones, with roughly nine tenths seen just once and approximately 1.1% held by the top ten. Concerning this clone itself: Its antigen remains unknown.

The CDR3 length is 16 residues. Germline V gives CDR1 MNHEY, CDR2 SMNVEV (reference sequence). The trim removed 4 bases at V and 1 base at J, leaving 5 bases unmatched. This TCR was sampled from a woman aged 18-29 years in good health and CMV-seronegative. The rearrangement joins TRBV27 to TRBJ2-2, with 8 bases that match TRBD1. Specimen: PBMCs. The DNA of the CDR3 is TGTGCCAGCAGTTCCTGGACAGGGATGAACACCGGGGAGCTGTTTTTT. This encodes CASSSWTGMNTGELFF.